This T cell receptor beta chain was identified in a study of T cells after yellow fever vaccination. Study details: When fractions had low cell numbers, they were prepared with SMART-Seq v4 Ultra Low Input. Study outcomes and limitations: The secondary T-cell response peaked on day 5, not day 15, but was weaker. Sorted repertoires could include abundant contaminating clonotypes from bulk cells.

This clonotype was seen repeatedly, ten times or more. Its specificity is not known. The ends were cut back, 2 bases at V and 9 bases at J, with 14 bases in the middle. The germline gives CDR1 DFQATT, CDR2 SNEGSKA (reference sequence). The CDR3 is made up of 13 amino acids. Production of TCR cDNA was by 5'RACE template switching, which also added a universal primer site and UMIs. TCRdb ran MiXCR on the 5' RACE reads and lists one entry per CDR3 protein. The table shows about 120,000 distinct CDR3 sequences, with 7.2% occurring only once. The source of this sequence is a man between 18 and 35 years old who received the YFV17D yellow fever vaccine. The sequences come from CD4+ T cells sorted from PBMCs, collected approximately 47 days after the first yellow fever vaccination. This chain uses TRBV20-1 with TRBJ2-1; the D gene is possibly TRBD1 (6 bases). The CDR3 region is CSARSIGGGEQFF. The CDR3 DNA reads TGCAGTGCTAGAAGTATTGGGGGCGGTGAGCAGTTCTTC.